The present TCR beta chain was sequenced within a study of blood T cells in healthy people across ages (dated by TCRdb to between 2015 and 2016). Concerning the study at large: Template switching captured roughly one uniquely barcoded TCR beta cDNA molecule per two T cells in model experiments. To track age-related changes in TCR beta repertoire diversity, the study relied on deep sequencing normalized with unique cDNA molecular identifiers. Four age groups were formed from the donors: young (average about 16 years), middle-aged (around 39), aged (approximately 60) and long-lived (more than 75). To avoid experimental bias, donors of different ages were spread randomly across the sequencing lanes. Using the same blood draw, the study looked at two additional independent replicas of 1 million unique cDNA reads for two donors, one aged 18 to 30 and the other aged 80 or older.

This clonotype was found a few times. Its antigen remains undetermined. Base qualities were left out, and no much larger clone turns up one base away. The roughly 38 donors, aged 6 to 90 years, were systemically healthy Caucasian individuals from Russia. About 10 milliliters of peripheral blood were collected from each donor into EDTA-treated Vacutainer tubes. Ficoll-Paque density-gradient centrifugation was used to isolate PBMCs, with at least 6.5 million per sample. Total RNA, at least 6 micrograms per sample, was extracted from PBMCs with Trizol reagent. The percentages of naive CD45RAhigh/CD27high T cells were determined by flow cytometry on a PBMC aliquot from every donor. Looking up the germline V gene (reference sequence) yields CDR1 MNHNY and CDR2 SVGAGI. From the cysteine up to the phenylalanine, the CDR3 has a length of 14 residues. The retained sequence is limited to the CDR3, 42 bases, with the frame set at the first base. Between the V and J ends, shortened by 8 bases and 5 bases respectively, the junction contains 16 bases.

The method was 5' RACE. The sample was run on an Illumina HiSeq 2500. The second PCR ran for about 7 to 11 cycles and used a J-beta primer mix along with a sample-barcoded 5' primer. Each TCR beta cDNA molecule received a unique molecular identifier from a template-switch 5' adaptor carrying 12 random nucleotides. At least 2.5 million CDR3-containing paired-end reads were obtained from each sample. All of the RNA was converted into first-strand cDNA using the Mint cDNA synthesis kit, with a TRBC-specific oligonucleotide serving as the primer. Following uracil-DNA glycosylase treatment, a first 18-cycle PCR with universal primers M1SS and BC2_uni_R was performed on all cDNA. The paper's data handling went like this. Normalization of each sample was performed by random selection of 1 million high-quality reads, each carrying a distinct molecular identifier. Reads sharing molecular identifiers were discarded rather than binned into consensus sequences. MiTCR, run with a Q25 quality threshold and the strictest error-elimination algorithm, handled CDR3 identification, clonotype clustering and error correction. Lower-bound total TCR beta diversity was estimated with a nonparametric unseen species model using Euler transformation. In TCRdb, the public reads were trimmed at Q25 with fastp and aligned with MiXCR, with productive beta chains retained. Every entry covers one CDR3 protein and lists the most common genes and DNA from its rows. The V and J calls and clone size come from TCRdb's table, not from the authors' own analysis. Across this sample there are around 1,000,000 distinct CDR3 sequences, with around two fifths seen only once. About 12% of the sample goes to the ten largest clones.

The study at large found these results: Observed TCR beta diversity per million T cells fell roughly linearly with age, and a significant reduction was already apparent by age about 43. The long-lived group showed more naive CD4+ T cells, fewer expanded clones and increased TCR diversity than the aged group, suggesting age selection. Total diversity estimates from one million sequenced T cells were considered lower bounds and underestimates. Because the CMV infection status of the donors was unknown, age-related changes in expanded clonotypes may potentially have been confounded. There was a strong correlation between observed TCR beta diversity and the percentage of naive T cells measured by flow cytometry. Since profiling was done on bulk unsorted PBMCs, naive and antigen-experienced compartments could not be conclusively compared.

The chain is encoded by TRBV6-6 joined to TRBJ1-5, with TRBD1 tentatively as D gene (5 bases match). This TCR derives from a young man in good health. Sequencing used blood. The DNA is TGTGCCAGCCTCGGGGCCCCGGCGGATCAGCCCCAGCATTTT. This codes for CASLGAPADQPQHF.